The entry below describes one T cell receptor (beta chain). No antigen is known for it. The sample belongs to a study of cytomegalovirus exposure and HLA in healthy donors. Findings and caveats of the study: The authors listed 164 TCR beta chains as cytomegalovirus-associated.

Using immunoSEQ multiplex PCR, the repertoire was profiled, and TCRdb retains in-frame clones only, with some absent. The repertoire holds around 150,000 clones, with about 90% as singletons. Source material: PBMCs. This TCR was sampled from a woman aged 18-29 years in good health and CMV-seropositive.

This chain's CDR3 is CSVERGRPYEQYF. The CDR3 nucleotides are TGCAGCGTTGAGCGGGGACGCCCCTACGAGCAGTACTTC. The chain recombines TRBV29-1 with TRBJ2-7; TRBD2 is a possible D gene (6 bases). V was trimmed by 3 bases and J by 2 bases, leaving 11 bases between them. The CDR3 totals 13 residues. CDR1 SQVTM and CDR2 ANQGSEA come from the germline V gene.